This is a list of T cell receptor beta chains from one sample in a study of CD8 T cells in ankylosing spondylitis. Via MiXCR, TCRdb re-called the 5' RACE reads, giving one row per CDR3 protein. Among approximately 290,000 distinct CDR3 sequences listed, 20% were seen once. Sequencing was done on a sample of blood, either unsorted or a sorted T cell fraction (not recorded which). The source of these receptors is a female donor with ankylosing spondylitis or in good health (not recorded which). Each CDR3 is given with its conserved first and last residue. Each record gives: D gene, clone size, J gene, V gene, CDR3 DNA, CDR3 protein. D genes are given only for firm matches. The size field is filled for only some rows; it gives once, few, many or a size class.

>.|.|TRBJ2-3|TRBV2
TGTGCCAGCGGCCGGCCCTCAGGGACAGATACGCAGTATTTT
CASGRPSGTDTQYF
>.|.|TRBJ2-5|TRBV21-1
TGTGCCAGCGTAGGGGAGACCCAGTACTTC
CASVGETQYF
>.|.|TRBJ1-1|TRBV6-2/TRBV6-3
TGTGCCAGCAGCCAGGGCTGGACTGAAGCTTTCTTT
CASSQGWTEAFF
>.|few|TRBJ2-3|TRBV27
TGTGCCAGCAGTAGCCAGGGGCCATCAGATACGCAGTATTTT
CASSSQGPSDTQYF
>.|.|TRBJ1-4|TRBV20-1
TGCAGTGCTAGTTCCCCAGGGGAAAAACTGTTTTTT
CSASSPGEKLFF
>TRBD1|.|TRBJ2-1|TRBV28
TGTGCCAGCAGTTTCAGGGGGCGAGGGTTGAGGGGCGAGCAGTTCTTC
CASSFRGRGLRGEQFF
>TRBD2|.|TRBJ2-1|TRBV24-1
TGTGCCACCAGTGATCACAAACTAGCGGGGTTATACAATGAGCAGTTCTTC
CATSDHKLAGLYNEQFF
>.|.|TRBJ1-4|TRBV2
TGTGCCAGCAGTCCCAGGGAAAAACTGTTTTTT
CASSPREKLFF
>TRBD2|.|TRBJ2-7|TRBV20-1
TGCAGTGCTCCGGGACTAGCGGTGTACGAGCAGTACTTC
CSAPGLAVYEQYF
>TRBD1|many|TRBJ1-1|TRBV5-1
TGCGCCAGCAGCCGACAGGGTAGCACTGAAGCTTTCTTT
CASSRQGSTEAFF
>.|.|TRBJ2-1|TRBV5-4
TGTGCCACTTCGCACCCCTCCTACAATGAGCAGTTCTTC
CATSHPSYNEQFF
>TRBD1|many|TRBJ1-2|TRBV12-3/TRBV12-4
TGTGCCAGCAGTTTCTCAGGGACAGGGGTTGGCTACACCTTC
CASSFSGTGVGYTF
>.|.|TRBJ1-3|TRBV11-3
TGTGCCAGCAGCCCCGGGACCCTCACCCACTCTGGAGACACCATATATTTT
CASSPGTLTHSGDTIYF
>TRBD1|few|TRBJ1-5|TRBV19
TGTGCCAGCAGCGGGACAGGGGGCAATCAGCCCCAGCATTTT
CASSGTGGNQPQHF
>TRBD2|.|TRBJ2-5|TRBV7-9
TGTGCCAGCACCCGGGGAGGGACCGCGACCCAGTACTTC
CASTRGGTATQYF
>.|few|TRBJ1-5|TRBV29-1
TGCAGCGTCACTGAGGGAGGGAGCAATCAGCCCCAGCATTTT
CSVTEGGSNQPQHF
>.|.|TRBJ2-3|TRBV7-7
TGTGCTAGCAGCTTGGGGACGCCGGGGGATACGCAGTATTTT
CASSLGTPGDTQYF
>.|once|TRBJ1-1|TRBV2
TGTGCCAGCACCGAGGCGGCAGGGATGGCTTTCTTT
CASTEAAGMAFF
>.|.|TRBJ2-3|TRBV20-1
TGCAGTGCTAGCGGCGTGGGAGCGACAGATACGCAGTATTTT
CSASGVGATDTQYF
>TRBD1|.|TRBJ2-3|TRBV5-1
TGCGCCAGCAGCGGAACAGGGGTAGATACGCAGTATTTT
CASSGTGVDTQYF